This T cell receptor beta chain stems from a study of response to subunit inactivated influenza vaccine. V dropped 0 bases and J dropped 2; count of bases not matched to a gene: 8. This CDR3 has 18 amino acids. Germline CDR1 reads MNHEY; CDR2 reads SVGAGI. Ten or more counts support this clonotype. MiXCR was run by TCRdb on the RT-PCR reads, yielding one entry per CDR3 protein. The data contain approximately 490,000 distinct CDR3 sequences, approximately 7.2% of them singletons. This chain links TRBV6-5 with TRBJ2-5; 11 bases line up with TRBD2. This receptor was taken from a man between 50 and 69 years old who received an inactivated influenza vaccine. Sequenced material: PBMCs from blood, taken roughly 24 months after vaccination. This CDR3 is CASSYSGGLADSQETQYF. CDR3 coding DNA: TGTGCCAGCAGTTACTCGGGGGGACTAGCGGACTCACAAGAGACCCAGTACTTC.